A selection of T cell receptor beta chains follows, all from one sample in a study of cytomegalovirus exposure and HLA in healthy donors. Assay: immunoSEQ multiplex PCR; the TCRdb copy retains only in-frame clones and omits some. The data hold 210,000 or so clones, with around 89% observed a single time. The sample comprised PBMCs. The source of these receptors is a woman in her late teens or twenties in good health and CMV-seronegative. The conserved cysteine and the conserved F or W are not part of the CDR3 here.

J gene,V gene,CDR3 protein
TRBJ1-1,TRBV6-1,ATYPGTGPNTEAF
TRBJ1-2,TRBV7-9,ASRPPPVGGRDGYT
TRBJ2-7,TRBV6-5,ASSLSGAYYEQY
TRBJ2-7,TRBV11-2,ASSSGPGTGLRHEQY
TRBJ1-1,TRBV29-1,SVDRGRVGNTEAF
TRBJ1-1,TRBV10-3,AISEEGGVTEAF
TRBJ1-1,TRBV7-2,ASSLSPGNTEAF
TRBJ1-2,TRBV23-1,ASTLRGGYT
TRBJ1-2,TRBV11-1,ASSPDSANYGYT
TRBJ2-3,TRBV11-2,ASSLEPFRISGNRTQY
TRBJ2-7,TRBV6-5,ASRQGGGRPYEQY
TRBJ1-2,TRBV28,ASSSGGEGDYGYT
TRBJ2-2,TRBV4-3,ASSQSLNTGELF
TRBJ1-4,TRBV2,ASKEAHSGEKLF
TRBJ1-2,TRBV5-4,ASSLGGSYGYT
TRBJ1-5,TRBV7-2,ASSLSIGQRPNQPQH
TRBJ2-3,TRBV7-6,ASSFIPTDTQY
TRBJ2-7,TRBV10-1,ASSALTGGSTEDREQY
TRBJ1-1,TRBV6-1,ASSESRMNTEAF
TRBJ2-3,TRBV19,ASSIYFPDTQY